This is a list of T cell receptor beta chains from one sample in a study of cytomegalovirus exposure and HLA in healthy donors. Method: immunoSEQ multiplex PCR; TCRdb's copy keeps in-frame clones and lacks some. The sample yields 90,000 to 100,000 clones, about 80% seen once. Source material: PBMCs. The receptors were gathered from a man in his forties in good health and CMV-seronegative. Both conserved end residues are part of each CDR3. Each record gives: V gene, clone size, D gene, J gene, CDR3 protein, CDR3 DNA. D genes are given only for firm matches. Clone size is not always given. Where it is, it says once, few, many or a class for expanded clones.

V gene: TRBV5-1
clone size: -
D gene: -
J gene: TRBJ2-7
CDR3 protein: CASSPTGLYSNEQYF
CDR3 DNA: TGCGCCAGCAGCCCCACAGGGCTCTACTCCAACGAGCAGTACTTC

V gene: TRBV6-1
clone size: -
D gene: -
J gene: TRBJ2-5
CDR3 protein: CASSEVRGETQYF
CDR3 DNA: TGTGCCAGCAGTGAAGTGCGGGGTGAGACCCAGTACTTC

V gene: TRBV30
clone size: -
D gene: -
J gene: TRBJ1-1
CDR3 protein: CACLTGTEAFF
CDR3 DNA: TGTGCCTGCCTAACAGGGACTGAAGCTTTCTTT

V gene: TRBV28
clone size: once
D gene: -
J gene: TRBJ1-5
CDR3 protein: CAAGLGGIVTQPQHF
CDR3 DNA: TGTGCAGCCGGTCTAGGAGGGATCGTGACTCAGCCCCAGCATTTT

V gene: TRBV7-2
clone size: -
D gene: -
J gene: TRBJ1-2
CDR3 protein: CASSPQGYSYTF
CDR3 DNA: TGTGCCAGCAGCCCCCAGGGGTATAGCTACACCTTC

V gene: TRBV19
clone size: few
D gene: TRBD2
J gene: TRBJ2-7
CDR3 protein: CASSWRGRLGEQYF
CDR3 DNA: TGTGCCAGTAGTTGGCGCGGGAGACTTGGTGAGCAGTACTTC

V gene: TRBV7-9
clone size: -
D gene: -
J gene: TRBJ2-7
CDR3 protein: CASSLSGPPYEQYF
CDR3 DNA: TGTGCCAGCAGCTTAAGCGGGCCGCCCTACGAGCAGTACTTC

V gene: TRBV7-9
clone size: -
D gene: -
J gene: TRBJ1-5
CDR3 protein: CASSLTESNQPQHF
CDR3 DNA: TGTGCCAGCAGTCTAACAGAAAGCAATCAGCCCCAGCATTTT

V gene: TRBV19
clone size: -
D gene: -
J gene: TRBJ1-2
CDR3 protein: CASSPTAGYGYTF
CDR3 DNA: TGCGCCAGTAGTCCAACAGCGGGGTATGGCTACACCTTC

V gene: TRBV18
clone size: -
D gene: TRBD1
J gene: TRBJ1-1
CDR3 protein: CASSSDRATEAFF
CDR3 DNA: TGTGCCAGCTCATCAGACAGGGCTACTGAAGCTTTCTTT

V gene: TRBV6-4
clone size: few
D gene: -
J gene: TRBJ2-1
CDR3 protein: CASSGGEFNEQFF
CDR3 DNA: TGTGCCAGCAGTGGGGGCGAGTTCAATGAGCAGTTCTTC

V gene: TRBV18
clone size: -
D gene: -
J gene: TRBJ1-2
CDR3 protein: CASSPTGDYGYTF
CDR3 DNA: TGTGCCAGCTCACCTACAGGTGACTATGGCTACACCTTC

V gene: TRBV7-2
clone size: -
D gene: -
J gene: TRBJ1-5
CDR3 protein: CASSSRQGNQPQHF
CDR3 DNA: TGTGCCAGCAGCTCTCGACAAGGCAATCAGCCCCAGCATTTT

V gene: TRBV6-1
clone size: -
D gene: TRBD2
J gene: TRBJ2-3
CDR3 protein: CASRISGSGADTQYF
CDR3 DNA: TGTGCCAGCAGGATTAGCGGGAGTGGAGCAGATACGCAGTATTTT

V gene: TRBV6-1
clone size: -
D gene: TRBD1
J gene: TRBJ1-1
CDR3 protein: CASSRPGQGNTEAFF
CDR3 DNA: TGTGCCAGCAGTAGACCAGGACAGGGGAACACTGAAGCTTTCTTT

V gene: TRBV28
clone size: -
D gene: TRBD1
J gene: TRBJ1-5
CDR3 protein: CASRTQTGVNLPQHF
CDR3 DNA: TGTGCCAGCAGAACTCAGACAGGGGTCAATCTGCCCCAGCATTTT

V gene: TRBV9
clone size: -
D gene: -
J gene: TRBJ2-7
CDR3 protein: CASSVGPDRDYEQYF
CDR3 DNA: TGTGCCAGCAGCGTAGGGCCGGACAGAGACTACGAGCAATACTTC

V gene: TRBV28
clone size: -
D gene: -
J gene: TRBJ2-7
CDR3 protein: CASGQGPSYEQYF
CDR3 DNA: TGTGCCAGCGGTCAGGGGCCCTCCTACGAGCAGTACTTC

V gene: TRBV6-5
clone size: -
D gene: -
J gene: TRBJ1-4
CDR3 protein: CASSYLTGNEKLFF
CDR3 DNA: TGTGCCAGCAGTTACTTGACAGGAAATGAAAAACTGTTTTTT

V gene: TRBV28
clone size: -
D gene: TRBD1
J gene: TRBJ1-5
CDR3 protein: CASSLVGTGVDNQPQHF
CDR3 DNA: TGTGCCAGCAGTTTAGTCGGGACAGGGGTCGACAATCAGCCCCAGCATTTT

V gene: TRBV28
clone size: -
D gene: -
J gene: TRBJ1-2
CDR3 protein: CASSSIDGYTF
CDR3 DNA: TGTGCCAGCAGTTCTATCGATGGCTACACCTTC

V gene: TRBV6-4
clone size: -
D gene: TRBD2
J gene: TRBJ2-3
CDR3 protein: CASRTSGGASDTQYF
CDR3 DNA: TGTGCCAGCAGAACTAGCGGGGGGGCGTCAGATACGCAGTATTTT

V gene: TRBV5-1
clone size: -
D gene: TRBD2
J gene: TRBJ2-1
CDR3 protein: CASSLSSGRPNEQFF
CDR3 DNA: TGCGCCAGCAGCTTATCTAGCGGGAGACCCAATGAGCAGTTCTTC

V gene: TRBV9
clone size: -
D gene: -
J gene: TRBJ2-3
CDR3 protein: CASSVAGAGWTDTQYF
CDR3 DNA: TGTGCCAGCAGCGTGGCTGGGGCAGGTTGGACAGATACGCAGTATTTT